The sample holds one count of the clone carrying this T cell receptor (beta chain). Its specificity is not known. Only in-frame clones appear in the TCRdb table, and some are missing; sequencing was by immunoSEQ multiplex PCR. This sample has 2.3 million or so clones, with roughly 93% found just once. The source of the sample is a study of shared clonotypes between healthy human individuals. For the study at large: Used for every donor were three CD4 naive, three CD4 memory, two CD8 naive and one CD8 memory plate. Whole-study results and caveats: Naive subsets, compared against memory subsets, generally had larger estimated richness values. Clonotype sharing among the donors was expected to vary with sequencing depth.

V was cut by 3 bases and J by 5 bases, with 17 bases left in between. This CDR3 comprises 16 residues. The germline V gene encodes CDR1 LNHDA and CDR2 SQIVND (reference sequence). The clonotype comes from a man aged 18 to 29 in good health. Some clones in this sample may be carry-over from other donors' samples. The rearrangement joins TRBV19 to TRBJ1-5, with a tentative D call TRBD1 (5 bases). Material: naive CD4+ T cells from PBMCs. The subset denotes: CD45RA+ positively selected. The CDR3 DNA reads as TGTGCCAGTAGTATGGCGACTGGAACGGGGGATCAGCCCCAGCATTTT. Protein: CASSMATGTGDQPQHF.